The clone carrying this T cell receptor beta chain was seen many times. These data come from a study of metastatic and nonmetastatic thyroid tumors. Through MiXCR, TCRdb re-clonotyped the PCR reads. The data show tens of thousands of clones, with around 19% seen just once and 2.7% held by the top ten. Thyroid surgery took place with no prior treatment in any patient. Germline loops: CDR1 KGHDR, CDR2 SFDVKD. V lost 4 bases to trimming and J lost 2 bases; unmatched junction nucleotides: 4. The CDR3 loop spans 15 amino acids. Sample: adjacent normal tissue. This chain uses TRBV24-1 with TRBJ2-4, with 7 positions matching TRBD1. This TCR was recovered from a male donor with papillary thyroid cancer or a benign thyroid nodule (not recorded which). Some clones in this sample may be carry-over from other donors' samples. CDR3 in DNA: TGTGCCACCAGTGAAGGGGGCGGAACCAAAAACATTCAGTACTTC. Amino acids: CATSEGGGTKNIQYF.